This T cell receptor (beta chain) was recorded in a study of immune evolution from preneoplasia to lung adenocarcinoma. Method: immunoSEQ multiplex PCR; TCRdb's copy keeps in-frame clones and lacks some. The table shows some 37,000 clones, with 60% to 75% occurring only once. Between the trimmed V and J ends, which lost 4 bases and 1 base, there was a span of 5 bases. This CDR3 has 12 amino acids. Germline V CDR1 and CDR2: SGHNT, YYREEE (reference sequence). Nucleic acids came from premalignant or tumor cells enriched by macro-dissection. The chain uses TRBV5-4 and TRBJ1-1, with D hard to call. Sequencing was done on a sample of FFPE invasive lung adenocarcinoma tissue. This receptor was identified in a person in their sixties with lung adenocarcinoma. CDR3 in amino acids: CASSPENTEAFF. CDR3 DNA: TGTGCCAGCAGCCCAGAGAACACTGAAGCTTTCTTT. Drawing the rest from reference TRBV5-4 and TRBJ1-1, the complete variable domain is ETGVTQSPTHLIKTRGQQVTLRCSSQSGHNTVSWYQQALGQGPQFIFQYYREEENGRGNFPPRFSGLQFPNYSSELNVNALELDDSALYLCASSPENTEAFFGQGTRLTVV.